This T cell receptor beta chain was retrieved from a study of shared clonotypes between healthy human individuals. Regarding the study as a whole: Generation probabilities were higher for clonotypes shared across all four sorted-subset donors than for unshared ones. Only blood was sampled; tissue repertoires likely differ.

Deep was the level at which the assay was run. Produced via immunoSEQ multiplex PCR; TCRdb's table is partial and in-frame only. The sample carries millions of clones, about 95% recorded once. The CDR3 sequence is 14 residues long. In germline, CDR1 is MNHEY, CDR2 SVGAGI. Trimming pared 0 bases from V and 4 bases from J, leaving 9 bases between. The sample holds one count of this clone. Its specificity is unknown. The sequencing input was naive CD4+ T cells sorted from blood. Subset denoted: CD45RA+ positively selected. The clonotype originates from a man between 18 and 29 years old in good health. The chain uses TRBV6-5 and TRBJ2-5, with unresolved D. This CDR3 reads CASSYSSFSETQYF. The CDR3 DNA sequence: TGTGCCAGCAGTTACTCGTCTTTTTCAGAGACCCAGTACTTC.